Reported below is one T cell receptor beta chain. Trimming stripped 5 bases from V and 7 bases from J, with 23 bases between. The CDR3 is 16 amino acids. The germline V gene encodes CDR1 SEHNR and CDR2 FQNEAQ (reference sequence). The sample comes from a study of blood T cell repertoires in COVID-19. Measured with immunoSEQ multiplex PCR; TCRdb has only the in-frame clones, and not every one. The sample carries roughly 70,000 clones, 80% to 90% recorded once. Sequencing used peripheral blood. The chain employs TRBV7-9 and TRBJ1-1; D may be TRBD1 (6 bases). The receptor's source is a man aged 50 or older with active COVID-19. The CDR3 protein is CASSPIAGADILEAFF. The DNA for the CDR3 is TGTGCCAGCAGCCCTATAGCGGGGGCCGACATCCTTGAAGCTTTCTTT.